The 14 T cell receptor beta chains below come from one sample, sequenced in a study of post-analysis software for immune sequencing data (dated by TCRdb to between 2015 and 2017). The study at large found these results: Patients showed significantly higher frequencies than controls for several TRBV segments, among them TRBV5-6, TRBV5-1 and TRBV20-1.

These receptors have no identified antigens. Libraries were prepared through PCR. Reads for this sample came from an Illumina HiSeq 2500. Unique molecular identifiers were incorporated into TCR beta cDNA libraries to reduce PCR and sequencing biases. TCRdb applied fastp at Q25 and MiXCR to the public reads, then kept only in-frame beta chains. Each record represents a unique CDR3 protein, reported with the most common genes and DNA among its rows. This sample gives roughly 540,000 distinct CDR3 sequences in total; approximately 31% of them show up just once. About 5.6% of the sample is taken by the ten largest. Input material: blood. All receptors derive from a girl younger than 18 with multiple sclerosis.

The chain has TRBV20-1 and TRBJ2-7; the match to TRBD2 covers 9 bases. The V gene end was trimmed by 1 base and the J gene end by 2 bases; junction bases not matched to a gene: 3. This CDR3 has 14 amino acids. Looked up from germline, CDR1 is DFQATT and CDR2 is SNEGSKA (reference sequence). Here the CDR3 DNA reads TGCAGTGCTAGAGCGAGCGGGGGGACCTACGAGCAGTACTTC. Translation gives CSARASGGTYEQYF.

The CDR3 bases are TGCAGCGTTAATCCCCAGGTTCTCGGGGAGACCCAGTACTTC. Its translation is CSVNPQVLGETQYF. The chain employs TRBV29-1 and TRBJ2-5; no reliable D call. This CDR3 has 14 residues. Germline V gene sequence: CDR1 SQVTM, CDR2 ANQGSEA. The germline V and J ends were trimmed by 5 bases and 5 bases, with 18 bases remaining between them.

J is TRBJ2-1 and V is TRBV20-1; the match to TRBD2 covers 11 bases. V was pared by 3 bases and J by 4 bases, with 8 bases of the junction left unmatched. The CDR3 contains 16 residues. From germline, CDR1 is DFQATT and CDR2 SNEGSKA (reference sequence). The CDR3 DNA reads as TGCAGTGCTAGGGAGGTTAGCGGGGGGGGATACAATGAGCAGTTCTTC. Its protein product is CSAREVSGGGYNEQFF.

V and J are TRBV7-9 and TRBJ2-7, with D unresolved. Trimming stripped 1 base from V and 2 bases from J, with 9 bases between. The germline V gene has CDR1 SEHNR and CDR2 FQNEAQ (reference sequence). The CDR3 totals 14 residues. CDR3 DNA sequence: TGTGCCAGCAGCTTAGTACACCTCCCCTACGAGCAGTACTTC. Protein: CASSLVHLPYEQYF.

The genes are TRBV5-5 and TRBJ2-3; 12 positions match TRBD2. Unmatched junction bases numbered 8, after V lost 4 bases and J lost 2 bases. In germline, CDR1 is SGHKS, CDR2 YYEKEE (reference sequence). CDR3 length: 17 amino acids. The DNA for the CDR3 is TGTGCCAGCAGCCATGGTGGACTAGCGGGGACCACAGATACGCAGTATTTT. Its translation: CASSHGGLAGTTDTQYF.

This sequence joins TRBV20-1 and TRBJ2-7; 7 bases are a match to TRBD1. Germline V gene sequence: CDR1 DFQATT, CDR2 SNEGSKA (reference sequence). The CDR3 has 14 residues. V dropped 5 bases and J dropped 1; count of bases not matched to a gene: 8. This CDR3 reads CSAAPLDRSYEQYF. The CDR3 nucleotides read TGCAGTGCTGCGCCCTTGGACAGGTCCTACGAGCAGTACTTC.

This clonotype has a handful of counts. V is TRBV6-6 and J is TRBJ2-1; D is ambiguous. The CDR3 has 12 residues. CDR1 and CDR2 (germline): MNHNY, SVGAGI (reference sequence). Trimming took off 4 bases at V and 5 bases at J, with 6 bases between the two ends. CDR3 sequence: CASSSRNNEQFF. The CDR3 DNA is TGTGCCAGCAGTTCAAGGAACAATGAGCAGTTCTTC.

The chain has TRBV27 and TRBJ2-5, with TRBD2 identical over 15 bases. The DNA end is more similar to TRBJ2-7, so the J call may be wrong. Germline lookup yields CDR1 MNHEY and CDR2 SMNVEV (reference sequence). This CDR3 comprises 21 residues. CDR3 region: CASSLKSRGGTSGRYTYEQYF. For the CDR3, the DNA is TGTGCCAGCAGTTTGAAAAGTCGGGGTGGGACTAGCGGGAGGTATACCTACGAGCAGTACTTC.

The V call is TRBV7-2, the J call TRBJ2-2; tentative D call: TRBD2 (6 bases). V lost 1 base and J lost 4, with 10 bases in between. This CDR3 has 15 residues. Looked up from germline, CDR1 is SGHTA and CDR2 is FQGNSA. CDR3 DNA: TGTGCCAGCAGCTTAGGAGTAGCGGTCACCGGGGAGCTGTTTTTT. It encodes CASSLGVAVTGELFF.

The chain carries TRBV15 and TRBJ2-5, with 7 positions matching TRBD2. This CDR3 comprises 16 residues. Germline CDR1 reads LNHNV; CDR2 reads YYDKDF (reference sequence). V was pared by 3 bases and J by 2 bases, with 9 bases of the junction left unmatched. The CDR3, as DNA: TGTGCCACCAGCAGGAGTATGGCGGGGGATCAAGAGACCCAGTACTTC. Protein product: CATSRSMAGDQETQYF.

This clonotype was counted between two and nine times. The V gene is TRBV5-1, the J gene TRBJ1-1; TRBD1 is a possible D gene (5 bases). Trimming stripped 3 bases from V and 6 bases from J, with 15 bases between. Germline V gene data show CDR1 as SGHRS and CDR2 as YFSETQ. The CDR3 contains 14 residues. The DNA for the CDR3 is TGCGCCAGCAGCTCCCGACGACAGCTATCTGAAGCTTTCTTT. This encodes CASSSRRQLSEAFF.

This clonotype has just a few counts. The genes are TRBV28 and TRBJ2-3; the D is unclear. Germline CDR1 and CDR2: MDHEN and SYDVKM. This CDR3 is 13 amino acids long. Trimming took off 2 bases at V and 2 bases at J, with 5 bases between the two ends. In DNA, the CDR3 is TGTGCCAGCAGTTTAGCCAACACAGATACGCAGTATTTT. Amino acid sequence: CASSLANTDTQYF.

V is TRBV5-1 and J is TRBJ2-1, with TRBD2 matching 13 bases. The ends lost 4 bases at V and 6 bases at J; junction bases unmatched: 7. There are 16 residues in the CDR3. The V gene's germline CDR1 is SGHRS and CDR2 YFSETQ. CDR3 amino acids: CASSARLAGGGNEQFF. The CDR3 DNA reads TGCGCCAGCAGCGCACGACTAGCGGGGGGAGGCAATGAGCAGTTCTTC.

The chain recombines TRBV24-1 with TRBJ2-7; 7 bases are shared with TRBD1. This CDR3 region has 15 residues. Trimming cost V 2 bases and J 2 bases; bases outside gene matches: 5. Germline values: CDR1 KGHDR, CDR2 SFDVKD. The CDR3 protein is CATSDSGTATYEQYF. CDR3 DNA: TGTGCCACCAGTGATTCCGGGACAGCAACCTACGAGCAGTACTTC.